The 8 T cell receptor beta chains reported below all come from one sample, sequenced in a study of vaccination and CD4 T cells after COVID-19. Cultured CD4+ T cell DNA underwent sequencing with the Oncomine TCR Beta short-read assay. TCRdb reprocessed the PCR reads with MiXCR, giving one entry per CDR3 protein. The sample holds about 16,000 distinct CDR3 sequences; roughly 54% are singletons and the top ten take roughly 15%. What these receptors recognize is not known. Time point meaning: late sampling 161 to 241 days after vaccination in a few convalescent patients. Treatment denoted: roughly 10-day PBMC culture with coronavirus spike peptide pools or control peptides (ViraFEST assay). The starting material was CD4+ T cells from blood, cultured in vitro, obtained about 7 months after SARS-CoV-2 vaccination. The origin of the receptors is a human donor who had recovered from COVID-19.

The rearrangement joins TRBV7-3 to TRBJ2-2; a weak D match, TRBD1 (6 bases). This CDR3 is 15 amino acids long. V lost 5 bases to trimming and J lost 3 bases, with 13 bases between them. Germline V gives CDR1 SGHTA, CDR2 FQGTGA. Written as DNA, the CDR3 is TGTGCCAGCAGCCGACAGGAATCCGACACCGGGGAGCTGTTTTTT. This translates into CASSRQESDTGELFF.

This clonotype was detected a few times. The CDR3 DNA sequence: TGCAGTGCTAGAGTCGCAGGGGCTGTCTATAATTCACCCCTCCACTTT. Translation gives CSARVAGAVYNSPLHF. The chain combines TRBV20-1 with TRBJ1-6, with a possible D match to TRBD1 (6 bases). V dropped 1 base and J dropped 3 bases, with 13 bases sitting between them. This CDR3 has 16 residues. In germline, CDR1 is DFQATT, CDR2 SNEGSKA (reference sequence).

This clonotype was observed a few times. The V call is TRBV20-1, the J call TRBJ2-5; tentatively, D is TRBD2 (6 bases). The CDR3 consists of 16 residues. Germline V gene data show CDR1 as DFQATT and CDR2 as SNEGSKA (reference sequence). Trimming pared 0 bases from V and 4 bases from J, leaving 18 bases between. The CDR3, as DNA: TGCAGTGCTAGAGATCGGCGGAGCGGGTCCACAGAGACCCAGTACTTC. It encodes CSARDRRSGSTETQYF.

The chain combines TRBV20-1 with TRBJ2-3; D is unresolved. CDR3 length: 14 residues. Germline CDR1 reads DFQATT; CDR2 reads SNEGSKA (reference sequence). The V end was cut by 0 bases, the J end by 6 bases, with 13 bases between. For the CDR3, the DNA is TGCAGTGCTAGAGACGGTAGGAGTGCGGATACGCAGTATTTT. Its protein is CSARDGRSADTQYF.

The gene calls are TRBV7-6 and TRBJ1-5; D is perhaps TRBD1 (5 bases). CDR3 length equals 14 residues. Germline V lookup: CDR1 SGHVS, CDR2 FNYEAQ. Trimming pared 1 base from V and 3 bases from J, leaving 7 bases between. The CDR3 is CASSLGGDNQPQHF. CDR3 in DNA: TGTGCCAGCAGCTTAGGAGGGGACAATCAGCCCCAGCATTTT.

The chain carries TRBV7-2 and TRBJ2-1; D unresolved. The germline V and J ends were trimmed by 5 bases and 0 bases, with 11 bases remaining between them. The CDR3 has 15 residues. Germline CDR1 is SGHTA and CDR2 is FQGNSA. Here the CDR3 reads CASSRQLSSYNEQFF. CDR3 nucleotides: TGTGCCAGCAGCCGACAATTGAGCTCCTACAATGAGCAGTTCTTC.

V gene TRBV7-2 combines with J gene TRBJ2-7; D tentatively fits TRBD1 or TRBD2 (5 bases each). V lost 5 bases, J lost 6 bases, and 11 bases lay in between. The CDR3 is 12 residues long. Germline CDR1 and CDR2: SGHTA and FQGNSA. The DNA of the CDR3 is TGTGCCAGCAGCCCTAGCAGGGTCGAGCAGTACTTC. As protein: CASSPSRVEQYF.

The chain recombines TRBV19 with TRBJ2-5; D might be TRBD2 (5 bases). CDR3 length equals 13 residues. Trimming took 1 base from V and 5 from J, leaving 8 bases between them. CDR1 is LNHDA and CDR2 is SQIVND in the germline V gene (reference sequence). CDR3 residues: CASSIAGLETQYF. DNA of the CDR3: TGTGCCAGTAGTATAGCGGGGTTGGAGACCCAGTACTTC.